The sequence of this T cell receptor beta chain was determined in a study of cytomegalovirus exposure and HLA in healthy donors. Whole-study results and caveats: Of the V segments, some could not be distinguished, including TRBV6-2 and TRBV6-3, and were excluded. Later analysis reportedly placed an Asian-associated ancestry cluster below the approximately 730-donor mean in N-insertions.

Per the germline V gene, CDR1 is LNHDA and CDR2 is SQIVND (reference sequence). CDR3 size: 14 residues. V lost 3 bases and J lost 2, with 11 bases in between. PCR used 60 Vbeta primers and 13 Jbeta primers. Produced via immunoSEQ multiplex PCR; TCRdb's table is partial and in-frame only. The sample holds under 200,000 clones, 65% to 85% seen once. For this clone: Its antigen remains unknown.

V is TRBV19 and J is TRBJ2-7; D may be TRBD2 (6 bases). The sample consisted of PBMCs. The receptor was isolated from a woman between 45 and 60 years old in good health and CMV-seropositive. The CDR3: CASSMGREAYEQYF. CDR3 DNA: TGTGCCAGTAGTATGGGCAGGGAGGCCTACGAGCAGTACTTC.